The clone carrying this T cell receptor (beta chain) was seen ten or more times. This record comes from a study of T-cell reconstitution after alpha-beta-depleted transplantation in children. The CDR3 runs to 15 residues. V gave up 5 bases and J gave up 3 bases, with 17 bases separating them. Germline V gene data show CDR1 as SGHDN and CDR2 as FVKESK. Unique molecular identifiers were incorporated during preparation of the TCRbeta library. TCRdb itself ran the PCR reads through MiXCR, one entry per CDR3 protein. Seen here are about 440,000 distinct CDR3 sequences, around two fifths observed once, and the top ten hold 27%.

The source material was PBMCs, sampled before TCRalphabeta/CD19-depleted stem cell transplant. The gene calls are TRBV14 and TRBJ2-7, with D perhaps matching TRBD2 (5 bases). The receptor was derived from a girl aged 2-10 years with aplastic anemia, due to receive a stem cell transplant. This CDR3 reads CASSTDGGGFYEQYF. The CDR3 region has the DNA TGTGCCAGCAGCACAGACGGCGGAGGATTCTACGAGCAGTACTTC.